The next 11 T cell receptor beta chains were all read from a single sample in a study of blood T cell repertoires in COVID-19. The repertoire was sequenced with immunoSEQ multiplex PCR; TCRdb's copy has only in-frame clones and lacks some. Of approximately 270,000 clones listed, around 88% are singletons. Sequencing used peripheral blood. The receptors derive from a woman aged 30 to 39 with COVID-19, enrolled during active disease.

The CDR3 nucleotides are TGTGCCAGTAGTACAGACAGGGTAGGTCAGCCCCAGCATTTT. Its translation: CASSTDRVGQPQHF. The chain recombines TRBV19 with TRBJ1-5, with 7 bases lining up with TRBD1. Germline assignment: CDR1 LNHDA and CDR2 SQIVND (reference sequence). The CDR3 covers 14 residues. Trimming took 4 bases from V and 6 from J; bases not matched to a gene: 6.

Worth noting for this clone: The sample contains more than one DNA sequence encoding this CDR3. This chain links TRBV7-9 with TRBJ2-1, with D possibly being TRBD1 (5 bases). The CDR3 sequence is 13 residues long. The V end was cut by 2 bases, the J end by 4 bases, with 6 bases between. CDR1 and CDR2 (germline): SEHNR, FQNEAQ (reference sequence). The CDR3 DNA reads TGTGCCAGCAGCTTACGACAGTACAATGAGCAGTTCTTC. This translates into CASSLRQYNEQFF.

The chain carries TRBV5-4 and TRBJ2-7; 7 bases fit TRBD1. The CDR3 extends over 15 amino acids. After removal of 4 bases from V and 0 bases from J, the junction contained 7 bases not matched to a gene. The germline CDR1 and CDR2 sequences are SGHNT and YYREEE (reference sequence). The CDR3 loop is CASSRDRASSYEQYF. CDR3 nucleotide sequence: TGTGCCAGCAGCCGCGACAGGGCCAGCTCCTACGAGCAGTACTTC.

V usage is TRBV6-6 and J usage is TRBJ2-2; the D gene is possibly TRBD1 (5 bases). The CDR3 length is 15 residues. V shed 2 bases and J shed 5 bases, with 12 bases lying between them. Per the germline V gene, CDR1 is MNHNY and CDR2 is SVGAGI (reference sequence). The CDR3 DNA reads TGTGCCAGCAGTTACCGCCAGGGAAAAACCGGGGAGCTGTTTTTT. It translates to CASSYRQGKTGELFF.

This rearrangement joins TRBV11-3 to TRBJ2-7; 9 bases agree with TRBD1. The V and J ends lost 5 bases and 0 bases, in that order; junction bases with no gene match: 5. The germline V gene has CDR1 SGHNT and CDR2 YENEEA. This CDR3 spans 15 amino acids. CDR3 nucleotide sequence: TGTGCCAGCAGCGTCGGACAGGGGAGCTCCTACGAGCAGTACGTC. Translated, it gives CASSVGQGSSYEQYV.

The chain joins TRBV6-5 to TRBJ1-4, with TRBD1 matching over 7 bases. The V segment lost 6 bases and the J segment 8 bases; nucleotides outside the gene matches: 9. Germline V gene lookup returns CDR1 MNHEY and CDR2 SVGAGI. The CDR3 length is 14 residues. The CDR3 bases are TGTGCCAGCAGCCCCGCACAGGGGTGGGAAAAACTGTTTTTT. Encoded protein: CASSPAQGWEKLFF.

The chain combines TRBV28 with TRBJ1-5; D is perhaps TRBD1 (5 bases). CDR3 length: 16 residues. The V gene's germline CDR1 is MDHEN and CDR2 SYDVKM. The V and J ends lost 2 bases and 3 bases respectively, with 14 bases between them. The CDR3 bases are TGTGCCAGCAGTTTACCACGACAGCTCGTCAATCAGCCCCAGCATTTT. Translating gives CASSLPRQLVNQPQHF.

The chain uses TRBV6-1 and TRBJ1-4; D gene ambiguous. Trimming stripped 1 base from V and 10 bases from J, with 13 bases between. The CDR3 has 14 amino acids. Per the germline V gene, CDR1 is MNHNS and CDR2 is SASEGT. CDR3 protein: CASSEVGQIAKLFF. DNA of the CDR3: TGTGCCAGCAGTGAAGTTGGTCAGATTGCAAAACTGTTTTTT.

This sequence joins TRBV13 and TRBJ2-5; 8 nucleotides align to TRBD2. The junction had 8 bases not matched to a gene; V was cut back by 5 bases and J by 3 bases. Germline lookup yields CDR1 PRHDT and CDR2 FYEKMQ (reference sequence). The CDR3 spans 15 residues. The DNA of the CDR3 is TGTGCCAGCAGCCCGCGGGGGGCGGGGGAAGAGACCCAGTACTTC. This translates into CASSPRGAGEETQYF.

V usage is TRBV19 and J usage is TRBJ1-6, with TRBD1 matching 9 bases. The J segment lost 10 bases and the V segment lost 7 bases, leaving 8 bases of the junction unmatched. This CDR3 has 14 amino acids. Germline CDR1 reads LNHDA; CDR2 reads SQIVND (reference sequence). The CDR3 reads CASTSTGGWSPLHF. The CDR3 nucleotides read TGTGCCAGTACAAGCACAGGGGGCTGGTCACCCCTCCACTTT.

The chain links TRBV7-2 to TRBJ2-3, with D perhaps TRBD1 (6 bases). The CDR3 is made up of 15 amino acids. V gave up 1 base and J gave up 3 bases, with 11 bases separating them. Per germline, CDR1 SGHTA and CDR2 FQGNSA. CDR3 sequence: CASSLEGRGTDTQYF. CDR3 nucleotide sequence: TGTGCCAGCAGCTTAGAGGGCAGGGGTACAGATACGCAGTATTTT.